The clone carrying this TCR beta chain was detected only once. Its cognate antigen is unknown. The protocol was immunoSEQ multiplex PCR, while the TCRdb copy is restricted to in-frame clones and leaves out a portion. Of some 350,000 clones listed, about 64% are singletons. The CDR3 is 13 residues long. Germline-derived CDR1 and CDR2 are SGHRS and YFSETQ. V lost 4 bases, J lost 4 bases, and 11 bases lay in between. The data originate from a study of cytotoxic CD8 clonotypes in ibrutinib-treated CLL. Overall study findings and caveats: The study sampled sustained-remission and progressing patients at different times. Clonality went higher at ibrutinib response and then dropped back toward baseline at progression.

This clonotype originated in a human donor with chronic lymphocytic leukemia. Sample: PBMCs, taken after 36 months of ibrutinib treatment. V usage is TRBV5-1 and J usage is TRBJ1-2; D may be TRBD1 (6 bases). The CDR3 protein is CASSPDSIYGYTF. The CDR3, as DNA: TGCGCCAGCAGCCCGGACAGCATCTATGGCTACACCTTC.